Listed below are T cell receptor beta chains from one sample, sequenced in a study of blood T cell repertoires in COVID-19. Assay: immunoSEQ multiplex PCR; the TCRdb copy retains only in-frame clones and omits some. Among 240,000 or so clones listed, roughly 90% were seen once. The specimen was peripheral blood. These receptors all come from a man aged 55 to 69 with acute or convalescent COVID-19. Each CDR3 is given with its conserved first and last residue. D genes are given only for firm matches. Not every row has a clone size; where given, it reads once, few, many or a size class.

d_call clone_size j_call v_call cdr3_aa cdr3_nt
TRBD2 - TRBJ2-1 TRBV29-1 CSLGTTSNEQFF TGCAGCTTGGGGACTACCTCCAATGAGCAGTTCTTC
TRBD1 - TRBJ1-2 TRBV28 CASSSPGTGNFNYGYTF TGTGCCAGCAGCTCCCCCGGGACAGGGAACTTCAACTATGGCTACACCTTC
TRBD1 - TRBJ2-1 TRBV19 CASSDRGNEQFF TGTGCCAGTAGTGACAGGGGGAATGAGCAGTTCTTC
- - TRBJ1-3 TRBV9 CASSASLTGPAGGNTIYF TGTGCCAGCAGCGCATCTCTTACGGGCCCGGCGGGGGGAAACACCATATATTTT
- - TRBJ2-3 TRBV5-1 CASSTGNSGTDTQYF TGCGCCAGCAGCACAGGGAATTCGGGCACAGATACGCAGTATTTT
TRBD2 - TRBJ2-7 TRBV7-2 CASSLVSGRDYEQYF TGTGCCAGCAGCTTAGTAAGCGGGAGGGACTACGAGCAGTACTTC
TRBD1 - TRBJ2-7 TRBV15 CATSRDGDRAYEQYF TGTGCCACCAGCAGAGATGGGGACAGGGCCTACGAGCAGTACTTC
TRBD2 - TRBJ2-1 TRBV19 CASSSYLAGAYNEQFF TGTGCCAGTAGTTCTTACCTAGCGGGAGCCTACAATGAGCAGTTCTTC
- few TRBJ1-1 TRBV6-5 CASIPVRNTEAFF TGTGCCAGCATCCCAGTCAGGAACACTGAAGCTTTCTTT
TRBD2 - TRBJ2-7 TRBV28 CASSLLAGAAEQYF TGTGCCAGCAGTTTATTAGCGGGAGCGGCCGAGCAGTACTTC
TRBD2 - TRBJ2-2 TRBV19 CASSALAGLNTGELFF TGTGCCAGTAGTGCCTTAGCGGGCCTGAACACCGGGGAGCTGTTTTTT
TRBD1 - TRBJ1-1 TRBV19 CASTNPRDRLNTEAFF TGTGCCAGTACCAATCCCAGGGACAGGTTGAACACTGAAGCTTTCTTT
TRBD2 - TRBJ2-1 TRBV28 CASSQGLAENNEQFF TGTGCCAGCAGTCAAGGACTAGCGGAAAACAATGAGCAGTTCTTC